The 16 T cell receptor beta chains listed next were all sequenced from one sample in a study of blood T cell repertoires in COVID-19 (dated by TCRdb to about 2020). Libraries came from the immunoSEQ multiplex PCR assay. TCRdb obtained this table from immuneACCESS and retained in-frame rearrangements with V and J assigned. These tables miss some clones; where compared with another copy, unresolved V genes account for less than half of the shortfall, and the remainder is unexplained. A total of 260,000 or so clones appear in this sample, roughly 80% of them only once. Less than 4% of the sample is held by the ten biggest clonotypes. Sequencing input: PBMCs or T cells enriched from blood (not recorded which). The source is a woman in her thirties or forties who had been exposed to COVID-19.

CDR3 residues: CASSWDGRGNQPQHF. In DNA form, the CDR3 reads TGTGCCAGCAGTTGGGACGGTCGGGGGAATCAGCCCCAGCATTTT. The chain uses TRBV5-8 and TRBJ1-5; tentative D call: TRBD1 (5 bases). V was clipped by 5 bases and J by 4 bases, with 16 bases between them. This CDR3 has 15 residues. Looked up from germline, CDR1 is SGHTS and CDR2 is YDEGEE.

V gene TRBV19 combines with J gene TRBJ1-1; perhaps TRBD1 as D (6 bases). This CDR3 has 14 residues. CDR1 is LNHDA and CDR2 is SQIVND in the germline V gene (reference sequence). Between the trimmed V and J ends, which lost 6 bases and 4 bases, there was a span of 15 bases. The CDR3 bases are TGTGCCAGTAGGATCCCTGGACAGATCACTGAAGCTTTCTTT. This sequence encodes CASRIPGQITEAFF. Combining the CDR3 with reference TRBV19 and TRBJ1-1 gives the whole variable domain DGGITQSPKYLFRKEGQNVTLSCEQNLNHDAMYWYRQDPGQGLRLIYYSQIVNDFQKGDIAEGYSVSREKKESFPLTVTSAQKNPTAFYLCASRIPGQITEAFFGQGTRLTVV.

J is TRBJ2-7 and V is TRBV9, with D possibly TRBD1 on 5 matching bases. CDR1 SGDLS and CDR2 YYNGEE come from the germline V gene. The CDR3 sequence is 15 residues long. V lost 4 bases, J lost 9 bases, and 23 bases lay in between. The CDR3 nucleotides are TGTGCCAGCAGCCCAAGAGGTCAGGGCCCTAGTGTGCAGTACTTC. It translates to CASSPRGQGPSVQYF.

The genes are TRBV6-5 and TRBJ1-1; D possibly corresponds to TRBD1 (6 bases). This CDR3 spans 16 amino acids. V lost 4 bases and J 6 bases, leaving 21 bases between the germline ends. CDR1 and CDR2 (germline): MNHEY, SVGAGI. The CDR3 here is CASSSTGKAWKSEAFF. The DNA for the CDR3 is TGTGCCAGCAGTTCAACAGGGAAGGCTTGGAAGTCTGAAGCTTTCTTT.

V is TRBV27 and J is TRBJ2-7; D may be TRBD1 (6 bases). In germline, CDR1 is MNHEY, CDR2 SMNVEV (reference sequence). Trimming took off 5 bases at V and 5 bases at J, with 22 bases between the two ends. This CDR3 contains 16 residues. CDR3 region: CASSQNRDTPPDEQYF. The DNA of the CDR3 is TGTGCCAGCAGTCAGAACCGGGACACCCCCCCGGACGAGCAGTACTTC.

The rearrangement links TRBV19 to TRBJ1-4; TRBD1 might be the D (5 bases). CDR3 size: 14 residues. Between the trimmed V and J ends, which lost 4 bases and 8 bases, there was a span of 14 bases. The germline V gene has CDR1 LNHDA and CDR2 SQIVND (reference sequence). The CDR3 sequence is CASSNGGVGEKLFF. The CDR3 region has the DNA TGTGCCAGTAGTAATGGAGGGGTTGGGGAAAAACTGTTTTTT. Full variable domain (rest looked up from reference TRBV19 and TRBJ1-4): DGGITQSPKYLFRKEGQNVTLSCEQNLNHDAMYWYRQDPGQGLRLIYYSQIVNDFQKGDIAEGYSVSREKKESFPLTVTSAQKNPTAFYLCASSNGGVGEKLFFGSGTQLSVL.

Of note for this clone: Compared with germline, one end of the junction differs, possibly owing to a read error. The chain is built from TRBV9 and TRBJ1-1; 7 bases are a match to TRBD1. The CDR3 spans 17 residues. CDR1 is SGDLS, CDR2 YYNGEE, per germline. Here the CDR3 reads CASTVRKDRDGNTEAFF. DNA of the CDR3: TGTGCCAGCACCGTACGTAAAGACAGGGATGGGAACACTGAAGCTTTCTTT. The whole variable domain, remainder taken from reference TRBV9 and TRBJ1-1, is DSGVTQTPKHLITATGQRVTLRCSPRSGDLSVYWYQQSLDQGLQFLIQYYNGEERAKGNILERFSAQQFPDLHSELNLSSLELGDSALYFCASTVRKDRDGNTEAFFGQGTRLTVV.

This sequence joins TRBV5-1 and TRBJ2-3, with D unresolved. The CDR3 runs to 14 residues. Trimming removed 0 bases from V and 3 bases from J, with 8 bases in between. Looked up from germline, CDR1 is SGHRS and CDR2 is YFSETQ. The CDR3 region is CASSLEQITDTQYF. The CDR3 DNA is TGCGCCAGCAGCTTGGAACAGATTACAGATACGCAGTATTTT.

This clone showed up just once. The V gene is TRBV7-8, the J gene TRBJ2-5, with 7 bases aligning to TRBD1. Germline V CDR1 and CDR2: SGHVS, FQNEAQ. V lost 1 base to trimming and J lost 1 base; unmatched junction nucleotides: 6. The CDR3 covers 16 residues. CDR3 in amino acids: CASSLDQRGLQETQYF. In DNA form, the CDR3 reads TGTGCCAGCAGCTTAGACCAAAGGGGGCTCCAAGAGACCCAGTACTTC. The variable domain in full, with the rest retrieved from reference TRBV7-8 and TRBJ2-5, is GAGVSQSPRYKVAKRGQDVALRCDPISGHVSLFWYQQALGQGPEFLTYFQNEAQLDKSGLPSDRFFAERPEGSVSTLKIQRTQQEDSAVYLCASSLDQRGLQETQYFGPGTRLLVL.

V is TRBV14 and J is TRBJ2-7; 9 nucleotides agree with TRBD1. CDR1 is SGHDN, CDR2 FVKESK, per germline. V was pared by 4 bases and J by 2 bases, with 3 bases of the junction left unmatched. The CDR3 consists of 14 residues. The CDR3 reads CASSPGQGPYEQYF. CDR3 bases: TGTGCCAGCAGCCCGGGACAGGGTCCCTACGAGCAGTACTTC.

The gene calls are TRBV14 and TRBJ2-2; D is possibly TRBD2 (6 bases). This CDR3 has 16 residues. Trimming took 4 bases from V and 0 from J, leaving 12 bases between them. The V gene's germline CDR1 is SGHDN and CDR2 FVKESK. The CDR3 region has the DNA TGTGCCAGCAGCCGGCCGGGACTCCCGAACACCGGGGAGCTGTTTTTT. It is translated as CASSRPGLPNTGELFF.

The CDR3, as DNA: TGTGCCAGCAGTCCGCGGGGACAGGGGGCTAACTATGGCTACACCTTC. Translated, it gives CASSPRGQGANYGYTF. This chain links TRBV6-2 or TRBV6-3 with TRBJ1-2, with 11 bases aligning to TRBD1. The CDR3 covers 16 residues. V gave up 5 bases and J gave up 0 bases; unmatched junction bases: 5. Germline V CDR1 and CDR2: MNHEY, SVGEGT.

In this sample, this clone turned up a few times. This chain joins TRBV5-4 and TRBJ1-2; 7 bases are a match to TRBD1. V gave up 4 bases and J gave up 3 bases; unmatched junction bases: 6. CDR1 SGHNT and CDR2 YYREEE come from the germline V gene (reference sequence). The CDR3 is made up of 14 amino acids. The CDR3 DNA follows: TGTGCCAGCAGCCACCGGGACAGCGACTATGGCTACACCTTC. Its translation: CASSHRDSDYGYTF.

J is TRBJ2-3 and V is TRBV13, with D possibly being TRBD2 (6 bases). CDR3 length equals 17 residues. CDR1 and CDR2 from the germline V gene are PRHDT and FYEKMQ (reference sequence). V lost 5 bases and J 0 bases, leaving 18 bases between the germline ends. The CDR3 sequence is CASSPSGWRGSTDTQYF. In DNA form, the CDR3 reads TGTGCCAGCAGCCCATCTGGGTGGCGGGGAAGCACAGATACGCAGTATTTT. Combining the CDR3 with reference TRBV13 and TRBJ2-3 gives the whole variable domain AAGVIQSPRHLIKEKRETATLKCYPIPRHDTVYWYQQGPGQDPQFLISFYEKMQSDKGSIPDRFSAQQFSDYHSELNMSSLELGDSALYFCASSPSGWRGSTDTQYFGPGTRLTVL.

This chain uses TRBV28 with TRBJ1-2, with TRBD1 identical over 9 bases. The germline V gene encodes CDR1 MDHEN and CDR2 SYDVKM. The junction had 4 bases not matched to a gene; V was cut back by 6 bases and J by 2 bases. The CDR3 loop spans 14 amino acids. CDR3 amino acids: CASRSGTGNYGYTF. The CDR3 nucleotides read TGTGCCAGCAGGTCCGGGACAGGGAACTATGGCTACACCTTC.

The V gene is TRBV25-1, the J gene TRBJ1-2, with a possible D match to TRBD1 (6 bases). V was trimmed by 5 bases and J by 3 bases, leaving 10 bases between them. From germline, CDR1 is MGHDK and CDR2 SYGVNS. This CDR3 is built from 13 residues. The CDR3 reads CASSPGQDYGYTF. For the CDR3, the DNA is TGTGCCAGCAGTCCGGGACAAGACTATGGCTACACCTTC.